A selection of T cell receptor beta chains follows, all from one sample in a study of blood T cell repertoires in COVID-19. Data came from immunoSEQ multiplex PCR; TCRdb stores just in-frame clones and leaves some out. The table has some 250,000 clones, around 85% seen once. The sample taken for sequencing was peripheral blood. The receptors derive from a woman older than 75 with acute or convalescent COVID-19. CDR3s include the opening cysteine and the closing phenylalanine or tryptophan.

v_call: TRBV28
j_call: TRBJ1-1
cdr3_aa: CASSQGKTEAFF

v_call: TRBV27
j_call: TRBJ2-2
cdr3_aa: CASSLKASGGSRGAGELFF

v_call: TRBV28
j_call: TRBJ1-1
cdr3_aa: CASTASDRPNTEAFF

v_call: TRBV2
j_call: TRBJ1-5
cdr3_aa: CASSQGGGSGQPQHF

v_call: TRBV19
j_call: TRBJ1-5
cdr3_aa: CASSIDMSGAGNQPQHF

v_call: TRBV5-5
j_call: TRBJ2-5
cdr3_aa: CASSPGTGGFSETQYF

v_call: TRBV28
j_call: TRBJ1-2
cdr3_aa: CASSFRGRDGYTF

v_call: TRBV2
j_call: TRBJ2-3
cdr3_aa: CASGSGLPQTDTQYF

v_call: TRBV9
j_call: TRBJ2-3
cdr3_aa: CASSLSGVSTDTQYF

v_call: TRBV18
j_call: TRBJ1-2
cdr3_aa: CASSPPGANYGYTF

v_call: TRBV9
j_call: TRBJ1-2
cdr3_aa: CASSSYRLGQQYTF

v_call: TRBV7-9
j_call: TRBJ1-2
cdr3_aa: CASSLGTGIGNYGYTF

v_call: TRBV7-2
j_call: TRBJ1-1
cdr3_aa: CASSLGKNTEAFF

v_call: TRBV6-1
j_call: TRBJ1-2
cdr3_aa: CASTLMGASLEGYTF

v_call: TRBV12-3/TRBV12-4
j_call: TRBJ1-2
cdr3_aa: CASSPANYGYTF

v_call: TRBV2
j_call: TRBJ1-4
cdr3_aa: CASSTQGAGNEKLFF

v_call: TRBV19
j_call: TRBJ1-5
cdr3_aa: CASSPLPQGAGQPQHF